A selection of T cell receptor beta chains follows, all from one sample in a study of T cell responses to AZD1222 COVID-19 vaccine. Profiled with immunoSEQ multiplex PCR; TCRdb holds only in-frame clones, not every one. The data contain approximately 110,000 clones, around 86% of them singletons. The sequences come from peripheral blood, collected on day 0 of AZD1222 vaccination. These receptors were collected from an adult in good health. CDR3s include the opening cysteine and the closing phenylalanine or tryptophan.

j_call v_call cdr3_aa
TRBJ1-4 TRBV5-1 CASSSGRPNEKLFF
TRBJ2-6 TRBV4-1 CASSQGLLTSGANVLTF
TRBJ2-7 TRBV6-5 CASSYAGTTRREQYF
TRBJ2-7 TRBV5-4 CASSLAVEHSKRYF
TRBJ2-3 TRBV19 CASRSPGGILADTQYF
TRBJ1-2 TRBV19 CASSPRDRGPTF
TRBJ2-5 TRBV5-1 CASSLGQAVQETQYF
TRBJ1-2 TRBV7-2 CASSSLTGNYGYTF
TRBJ1-2 TRBV2 CASRRQGIYGYTF
TRBJ2-2 TRBV5-1 CASSSRRGATGELFF
TRBJ1-1 TRBV7-9 CASSLGSGNTEAFF
TRBJ1-3 TRBV7-2 CASSLAVSSGNTIYF